These 20 T cell receptor beta chains came from one sample sequenced in a study of blood T cell repertoires in COVID-19. Sequencing used immunoSEQ multiplex PCR; TCRdb keeps in-frame clones, though not all of them. The sample lists 150,000 to 200,000 clones, 90% seen once, with 0.62% in the top ten. Sample: peripheral blood. Every receptor here comes from a man aged 45-65 years with acute or convalescent COVID-19.

This clone has more than one count but fewer than ten. This rearrangement joins TRBV9 to TRBJ2-1; 12 nucleotides align to TRBD2. CDR1 and CDR2 from the germline V gene are SGDLS and YYNGEE. The junction had 5 bases not matched to a gene; V was cut back by 0 bases and J by 4 bases. The CDR3 sequence is 17 residues long. The chain's CDR3 is CASSVGLAGGPYNEQFF. The CDR3 nucleotides read TGTGCCAGCAGCGTAGGTCTAGCGGGGGGGCCGTACAATGAGCAGTTCTTC. The full variable domain, with the rest looked up from reference TRBV9 and TRBJ2-1, is DSGVTQTPKHLITATGQRVTLRCSPRSGDLSVYWYQQSLDQGLQFLIQYYNGEERAKGNILERFSAQQFPDLHSELNLSSLELGDSALYFCASSVGLAGGPYNEQFFGPGTRLTVL.

The chain carries TRBV5-1 and TRBJ2-5, with a possible D match to TRBD1 (6 bases). This CDR3 is 12 amino acids long. V was clipped by 7 bases and J by 5 bases, with 12 bases between them. CDR1 and CDR2 (germline): SGHRS, YFSETQ. CDR3 loop: CASGRGDETQYF. The DNA of the CDR3 is TGCGCCAGCGGCAGGGGAGATGAGACCCAGTACTTC.

V is TRBV5-1 and J is TRBJ2-1; the D gene is possibly TRBD1 (6 bases). Germline CDR1 is SGHRS and CDR2 is YFSETQ. V lost 0 bases to trimming and J lost 5 bases, with 12 bases between them. The CDR3 totals 15 residues. CDR3 DNA: TGCGCCAGCAGCTTGGTCAGGGGCTTCCACAATGAGCAGTTCTTC. It yields the protein CASSLVRGFHNEQFF.

Worth noting for this clone: The junction differs from germline at one of its ends, possibly a read error. The chain combines TRBV9 with TRBJ2-3, with 11 positions matching TRBD2. The germline gives CDR1 SGDLS, CDR2 YYNGEE. The CDR3 has 15 amino acids. This CDR3 reads CAGSVLAGVGDTQYF. The CDR3 DNA reads TGTGCCGGCAGCGTACTAGCGGGAGTGGGAGATACGCAGTATTTT.

J is TRBJ2-6 and V is TRBV19; a weak D match, TRBD2 (7 bases). Per the germline V gene, CDR1 is LNHDA and CDR2 is SQIVND (reference sequence). This CDR3 spans 18 amino acids. Trimming took off 6 bases at V and 0 bases at J, with 18 bases between the two ends. CDR3 region: CASSPQGGGSSGANVLTF. The DNA of the CDR3 is TGTGCCAGTAGCCCACAAGGGGGGGGAAGCTCTGGGGCCAACGTCCTGACTTTC.

V gene TRBV21-1 combines with J gene TRBJ2-2; the table's D call, TRBD2, has no DNA check behind it. TRBV21-1 is assigned pseudogene status. The CDR3 sequence is 18 residues long. CDR3 in DNA: TGTGCCAGCAGCAACAATGAGCGGGGGGCCGGTGGTACCGGGGAGCTGTTTTTT. Protein sequence: CASSNNERGAGGTGELFF.

The rearrangement joins TRBV18 to TRBJ2-5; 9 nucleotides line up with TRBD2. J gave up 2 bases and V 2 bases, and 6 bases lay outside the gene matches. The CDR3 length is 16 residues. Germline V gene data show CDR1 as KGHSH and CDR2 as LQKENI. CDR3 in DNA: TGTGCCAGCTCACCAGGGGCTAGCGGGGATCAAGAGACCCAGTACTTC. Amino acid sequence: CASSPGASGDQETQYF.

The chain carries TRBV10-1 and TRBJ2-3, with 8 bases lining up with TRBD2. The CDR3 is 16 amino acids. V trimming: 0 bases; J trimming: 0 bases; junction bases outside the gene matches: 2. Germline CDR1 WNHNN, CDR2 SYGVQD (reference sequence). CDR3 sequence reads: CASSESGTRSTDTQYF. CDR3 coding DNA: TGCGCCAGCAGTGAGTCTGGGACTAGAAGCACAGATACGCAGTATTTT.

The rearrangement joins TRBV3-1 (or the pseudogene TRBV3-2) to TRBJ2-2; 9 nucleotides align to TRBD1. The germline CDR1 and CDR2 sequences are LGHDT and YNNKEL (reference sequence). The CDR3 is 15 amino acids. V lost 0 bases, J lost 9 bases, and 5 bases stayed unmatched. CDR3 residues: CASSQDWTGERELFF. DNA of the CDR3: TGTGCCAGCAGCCAAGATTGGACAGGGGAAAGGGAGCTGTTTTTT.

DNA of the CDR3: TGTGCCAGCAGCCAAGATCTCCTAGCGTCAGATACGCAGTATTTT. Residues: CASSQDLLASDTQYF. The gene calls are TRBV3-1 (or the pseudogene TRBV3-2) and TRBJ2-3; perhaps TRBD2 as D (6 bases). This CDR3 comprises 15 residues. Per germline, CDR1 LGHDT and CDR2 YNNKEL (reference sequence). The V end lost 0 bases, the J end lost 4 bases, and 11 bases lay between the germline ends.

The gene calls are TRBV7-2 and TRBJ2-1; D is perhaps TRBD2 (6 bases). CDR1 and CDR2 (germline): SGHTA, FQGNSA. The CDR3 is 15 amino acids. The germline V and J ends were trimmed by 5 bases and 4 bases, with 15 bases remaining between them. Here the CDR3 DNA reads TGTGCCAGCAGCAGAACCGGGACTGGTTACAATGAGCAGTTCTTC. Translated, it gives CASSRTGTGYNEQFF.

The J gene is TRBJ2-5, the V gene TRBV5-1; unclear D gene. CDR1 is SGHRS and CDR2 is YFSETQ in the germline V gene. This CDR3 has 11 residues. V was pared by 3 bases and J by 3 bases, with 3 bases between. CDR3 protein: CASSSKETQYF. CDR3 DNA: TGCGCCAGCAGCTCCAAAGAGACCCAGTACTTC.

This clone has a single count. The chain recombines TRBV6-5 with TRBJ1-3, with D maybe TRBD1 (5 bases). The CDR3 runs 12 residues. Trimming removed 10 bases from V and 3 bases from J, with 10 bases in between. Germline values: CDR1 MNHEY, CDR2 SVGAGI. CDR3 bases: TGTGCCACGCAGGGTGGTGGAAACACCATATATTTT. Its protein product is CATQGGGNTIYF.

The genes are TRBV7-9 and TRBJ2-1, with 8 bases aligning to TRBD1. The V gene's germline CDR1 is SEHNR and CDR2 FQNEAQ (reference sequence). The CDR3 runs 16 residues. Trimming cost V 5 bases and J 4 bases; bases outside gene matches: 10. The CDR3 here is CASSPAGQAIYNEQFF. CDR3 nucleotide sequence: TGTGCCAGCAGCCCCGCGGGACAGGCGATATACAATGAGCAGTTCTTC.

The V call is TRBV7-9, the J call TRBJ2-1, with D tentatively TRBD2 (7 bases). CDR1 and CDR2 from the germline V gene are SEHNR and FQNEAQ (reference sequence). V was cut by 11 bases and J by 6 bases, with 20 bases left in between. The CDR3 spans 14 residues. In nucleotides, the CDR3 is TGTGCCGGGGGGGCCATCCGTTCCCCCAATGAGCAGTTCTTC. It translates to CAGGAIRSPNEQFF.

This sequence joins TRBV5-1 and TRBJ2-1, with 7 positions matching TRBD1. Per germline, CDR1 SGHRS and CDR2 YFSETQ. The CDR3 has 15 residues. Germline trimming cut 0 bases from V and 9 bases from J; bases unmatched to any gene: 9. CDR3 residues: CASSLAWTGGGEQFF. The DNA of the CDR3 is TGCGCCAGCAGCTTGGCCTGGACAGGAGGTGGTGAGCAGTTCTTC. The full variable domain, completed using reference TRBV5-1 and TRBJ2-1, is KAGVTQTPRYLIKTRGQQVTLSCSPISGHRSVSWYQQTPGQGLQFLFEYFSETQRNKGNFPGRFSGRQFSNSRSEMNVSTLELGDSALYLCASSLAWTGGGEQFFGPGTRLTVL.

A few counts support this clone. The V gene is TRBV7-9, the J gene TRBJ2-1; the match to TRBD1 covers 7 bases. Germline trimming cut 2 bases from V and 9 bases from J; bases unmatched to any gene: 1. The CDR3 extends over 12 amino acids. Germline assignment: CDR1 SEHNR and CDR2 FQNEAQ (reference sequence). Here the CDR3 reads CASSLSGGEQFF. CDR3 bases: TGTGCCAGCAGCTTATCAGGGGGTGAGCAGTTCTTC.

The gene calls are TRBV6-5 and TRBJ1-5; 8 nucleotides agree with TRBD1. The CDR3 covers 14 residues. Losses at the gene ends were 2 bases for V and 7 bases for J; bases not matched to a gene: 4. Per germline, CDR1 MNHEY and CDR2 SVGAGI. The CDR3 loop reads CASSYTDRGQPQHF. The CDR3 DNA follows: TGTGCCAGCAGTTACACTGACAGGGGACAGCCCCAGCATTTT.

This clone was detected a few times. The chain carries TRBV13 and TRBJ2-3, with 14 nucleotides matching TRBD2. Germline V gene data show CDR1 as PRHDT and CDR2 as FYEKMQ (reference sequence). The length of the CDR3 is 19 residues. With V trimmed by 5 bases and J by 7 bases, 17 bases remained unmatched. The CDR3 DNA sequence: TGTGCCAGCAGCCAAAAACCGAAGTGGGGACTAGCGGGAGATTATACGCAGTATTTT. Translated, it gives CASSQKPKWGLAGDYTQYF.

This rearrangement joins TRBV19 to TRBJ2-1, with D perhaps TRBD2 (6 bases). The germline V gene encodes CDR1 LNHDA and CDR2 SQIVND (reference sequence). The CDR3 contains 16 residues. V lost 5 bases and J lost 3, with 17 bases in between. CDR3 nucleotides: TGTGCCAGTAGTCCACGGGAATGGGGGGACTACAATGAGCAGTTCTTC. Translated, it gives CASSPREWGDYNEQFF.